This T cell receptor beta chain is from a study of CD8 T cells in Susac syndrome. Random hexamers were used to reverse transcribe an amount of about 0.45 to 1 ug RNA. TCR beta CDR3 was amplified by immunoSEQ covering 54 Vbeta and 13 Jbeta. From the immunoSEQ multiplex PCR reads, TCRdb called clonotypes with MiXCR, one entry per CDR3 protein. The sample includes fewer than 300,000 distinct CDR3 sequences, roughly 84% of them seen just once. The length of the CDR3 is 15 residues. Germline V lookup: CDR1 MGHDK, CDR2 SYGVNS. V lost 5 bases to trimming and J lost 4 bases, with 17 bases between them. This clonotype originated in a human donor with multiple sclerosis. This rearrangement joins TRBV25-1 to TRBJ1-2; no clear D gene. The material sequenced was CD8+ T cells from PBMCs. CDR3 bases: TGTGCCAGCAGTCCGCAGCCTCTCCCCCTCTATGGCTACACCTTC. This codes for CASSPQPLPLYGYTF.